These T cell receptor beta chains were read from a single sample in a study of post-analysis software for immune sequencing data. TCRdb re-analysed the PCR reads in MiXCR, keeping a single row per CDR3 protein. The sample records some 800,000 distinct CDR3 sequences, 46% being singletons. Sequenced: blood. The source is a girl aged 5 to 17 with multiple sclerosis. The CDR3 runs from the conserved cysteine through the conserved F or W. Each record gives: V gene, J gene, clone size, D gene, CDR3 protein, CDR3 DNA. A D gene is named only where the DNA matches it firmly. A clone size is listed for some rows: how often the clone was seen (once, few, many), or a class if it is expanded.

V: TRBV7-7
J: TRBJ2-1
size: NA
D: TRBD1
CDR3: CASSLAIWQGEGYNEQFF
DNA: TGTGCTAGCAGCTTAGCAATCTGGCAGGGGGAAGGGTACAATGAGCAGTTCTTC

V: TRBV10-2
J: TRBJ2-1
size: NA
D: NA
CDR3: CASSESSGNEQFF
DNA: TGCGCCAGCAGTGAGTCTTCAGGGAATGAGCAGTTCTTC

V: TRBV7-9
J: TRBJ2-7
size: NA
D: NA
CDR3: CASSLGSQGGLYEQYF
DNA: TGTGCCAGCAGCTTAGGGAGTCAGGGAGGCCTTTACGAGCAGTACTTC

V: TRBV2
J: TRBJ2-4
size: NA
D: TRBD2
CDR3: CASTNRRTSGSNEQYF
DNA: TGTGCCAGCACCAACCGGAGGACTAGCGGGAGCAATGAGCAGTACTTC

V: TRBV7-3
J: TRBJ2-1
size: once
D: TRBD2
CDR3: CASSLEGWGTSGSNEQFF
DNA: TGTGCCAGCAGCTTAGAGGGTTGGGGGACTAGCGGGAGTAATGAGCAGTTCTTC

V: TRBV29-1
J: TRBJ2-1
size: NA
D: NA
CDR3: CSVEGVGNNGQFF
DNA: TGCAGCGTTGAAGGAGTGGGAAACAATGGGCAGTTCTTC

V: TRBV7-2
J: TRBJ2-4
size: few
D: TRBD1
CDR3: CASSSRDRELNAQYF
DNA: TGTGCCAGCAGCTCCCGGGACAGGGAATTAAATGCTCAGTACTTC

V: TRBV20-1
J: TRBJ1-2
size: NA
D: NA
CDR3: CSARERGRSYGYTF
DNA: TGCAGTGCCCGCGAAAGGGGACGGTCCTATGGCTACACCTTC

V: TRBV2
J: TRBJ1-1
size: few
D: TRBD1
CDR3: CASSEGRGSTEAFF
DNA: TGTGCCAGCAGTGAAGGCAGGGGGAGCACTGAAGCTTTCTTT

V: TRBV13
J: TRBJ2-3
size: NA
D: NA
CDR3: CASSHRGSSDTQYF
DNA: TGTGCCAGCAGCCACCGTGGGAGTTCGGATACGCAGTATTTT

V: TRBV12-3/TRBV12-4
J: TRBJ2-5
size: NA
D: NA
CDR3: CASSSYRAEETQYF
DNA: TGTGCCAGCAGTTCTTACAGGGCCGAGGAGACCCAGTACTTC

V: TRBV20-1
J: TRBJ2-1
size: NA
D: TRBD2
CDR3: CSARDPLAGAYNEQFF
DNA: TGCAGTGCTAGAGACCCCCTAGCGGGAGCCTACAATGAGCAGTTCTTC

V: TRBV14
J: TRBJ2-4
size: few
D: NA
CDR3: CASSRGGMGNIQYF
DNA: TGTGCCAGCAGCCGCGGTGGGATGGGAAACATTCAGTACTTC

V: TRBV5-6
J: TRBJ2-3
size: NA
D: NA
CDR3: CASSLAGRVTDTQYF
DNA: TGTGCCAGCAGCTTGGCCGGCAGAGTCACAGATACGCAGTATTTT

V: TRBV24-1
J: TRBJ2-1
size: few
D: NA
CDR3: CATSEQFGTDRNEQFF
DNA: TGTGCCACCAGTGAGCAATTCGGGACCGACAGAAATGAGCAGTTCTTC

V: TRBV2
J: TRBJ1-2
size: NA
D: TRBD1
CDR3: CARRTGDYGYTF
DNA: TGTGCCAGGAGGACAGGGGACTATGGCTACACCTTC

V: TRBV7-8
J: TRBJ2-7
size: NA
D: TRBD1
CDR3: CASSFGDRMSSYEQYF
DNA: TGTGCCAGCAGCTTTGGGGACAGGATGAGCTCCTACGAGCAGTACTTC

V: TRBV12-3/TRBV12-4
J: TRBJ2-5
size: NA
D: NA
CDR3: CASSFGKRQETQYF
DNA: TGTGCCAGCAGTTTCGGGAAAAGACAAGAGACCCAGTACTTC

V: TRBV20-1
J: TRBJ2-7
size: NA
D: TRBD2
CDR3: CSARRGRAYEQYF
DNA: TGCAGTGCTCGGCGCGGGAGGGCGTACGAGCAGTACTTC

V: TRBV6-1
J: TRBJ1-2
size: NA
D: NA
CDR3: CASSEGPGSNYGYTF
DNA: TGTGCCAGCAGTGAAGGTCCGGGTTCCAACTATGGCTACACCTTC

V: TRBV20-1
J: TRBJ2-7
size: NA
D: TRBD2
CDR3: CSARESLVPILAGVGYEQYF
DNA: TGCAGTGCTAGAGAGTCCCTCGTCCCAATACTAGCGGGAGTTGGCTACGAGCAGTACTTC

V: TRBV7-2
J: TRBJ1-2
size: few
D: NA
CDR3: CASSRVGGPGGYTF
DNA: TGTGCCAGCAGCCGCGTCGGCGGGCCAGGGGGCTACACCTTC

V: TRBV23-1
J: TRBJ2-7
size: NA
D: NA
CDR3: CASSQSHGQYF
DNA: TGCGCCAGCAGTCAATCCCACGGCCAGTACTTC

V: TRBV20-1
J: TRBJ2-3
size: few
D: TRBD2
CDR3: CSAPPLAGADTQYF
DNA: TGCAGTGCTCCCCCGCTAGCGGGAGCAGATACGCAGTATTTT

V: TRBV9
J: TRBJ2-5
size: NA
D: NA
CDR3: CASSVADSGETQYF
DNA: TGTGCCAGCAGCGTAGCCGACAGCGGGGAGACCCAGTACTTC

V: TRBV6-6
J: TRBJ2-3
size: NA
D: TRBD2
CDR3: CASSYAGVADTQYF
DNA: TGTGCCAGCAGTTACGCGGGAGTGGCAGATACGCAGTATTTT

V: TRBV29-1
J: TRBJ2-7
size: few
D: NA
CDR3: CSVEKCRIYEQYF
DNA: TGCAGCGTTGAAAAGTGTAGGATCTACGAGCAGTACTTC

V: TRBV2
J: TRBJ1-5
size: NA
D: NA
CDR3: CASSEWGFDSNQPQHF
DNA: TGTGCCAGCAGTGAGTGGGGTTTCGATAGCAATCAGCCCCAGCATTTT

V: TRBV15
J: TRBJ2-6
size: few
D: NA
CDR3: CATSRDRNSGANVLTF
DNA: TGTGCCACCAGCAGAGACAGAAACTCTGGGGCCAACGTCCTGACTTTC

V: TRBV6-6
J: TRBJ1-2
size: few
D: TRBD1
CDR3: CASSYAAGGGYGYTF
DNA: TGTGCCAGCAGTTACGCGGCAGGGGGCGGCTATGGCTACACCTTC

V: TRBV20-1
J: TRBJ2-4
size: few
D: NA
CDR3: CIPPGEQYF
DNA: TGCATCCCCCCGGGGGAGCAGTACTTC

V: TRBV4-1
J: TRBJ2-7
size: NA
D: TRBD2
CDR3: CASSQGGTATYEQYF
DNA: TGCGCCAGCAGCCAGGGAGGGACGGCCACCTACGAGCAGTACTTC

V: TRBV6-5
J: TRBJ1-3
size: NA
D: NA
CDR3: CASRETFARFNTIYF
DNA: TGTGCCAGCAGGGAGACCTTCGCACGCTTCAACACCATATATTTT

V: TRBV7-6
J: TRBJ2-1
size: NA
D: TRBD2
CDR3: CASSLLGGRGLSSYNEQFF
DNA: TGTGCCAGCAGCTTACTCGGCGGGAGGGGCTTAAGCTCCTACAATGAGCAGTTCTTC

V: TRBV29-1
J: TRBJ2-1
size: NA
D: TRBD2
CDR3: CSVEDRWLAGLNEQFF
DNA: TGCAGCGTTGAAGATCGATGGCTAGCGGGGCTCAATGAGCAGTTCTTC

V: TRBV29-1
J: TRBJ2-1
size: NA
D: TRBD1
CDR3: CSVGGGTGRNEQFF
DNA: TGCAGCGTTGGAGGGGGGACAGGGAGAAATGAGCAGTTCTTC

V: TRBV2
J: TRBJ2-7
size: few
D: TRBD1
CDR3: CASSVPRGRWEQYF
DNA: TGTGCCAGCAGTGTACCCAGGGGGCGCTGGGAGCAGTACTTC

V: TRBV2
J: TRBJ2-7
size: few
D: NA
CDR3: CAGGTDYEQYF
DNA: TGTGCTGGAGGGACAGACTACGAGCAGTACTTC

V: TRBV24-1
J: TRBJ2-4
size: NA
D: NA
CDR3: CATSFKNIQYF
DNA: TGTGCCACCAGTTTCAAAAACATTCAGTACTTC

V: TRBV12-3/TRBV12-4
J: TRBJ2-7
size: NA
D: NA
CDR3: CASSAGALGYEQYF
DNA: TGTGCCAGCAGTGCCGGGGCGCTTGGTTACGAGCAGTACTTC

V: TRBV27
J: TRBJ2-7
size: few
D: NA
CDR3: CASSTGTWGDYEQYF
DNA: TGTGCCAGCAGCACCGGCACGTGGGGTGACTACGAGCAGTACTTC

V: TRBV12-3/TRBV12-4
J: TRBJ2-1
size: NA
D: TRBD2
CDR3: CASRRTSGGGNEQFF
DNA: TGTGCCAGCAGACGCACTAGCGGGGGAGGCAATGAGCAGTTCTTC